A single sample gave rise to the 4 T cell receptor beta chains below, sequenced in a study of blood T cells in healthy people across ages. With a J-beta primer mix and a sample-barcoded 5' primer, a second PCR ran about 7 to 12 cycles. Via MiXCR, TCRdb re-called the 5' RACE reads, giving one row per CDR3 protein. The table lists 750,000 to 1,000,000 distinct CDR3 sequences, about 28% of them singletons. Separately, the same data were catalogued under a study of T cells of mothers and their children.

The specimen sequenced was blood. The source of these receptors is a woman in her forties in good health.

This clonotype occurred many times. V gene TRBV11-2 combines with J gene TRBJ2-4, with 12 bases matching TRBD1. The CDR3 is made up of 18 amino acids. With V trimmed by 1 base and J by 6 bases, 10 bases remained unmatched. The V gene's germline CDR1 is SGHAT and CDR2 FQNNGV. This CDR3 reads CASSLGIGTGGSVNIQYF. CDR3 bases: TGTGCCAGCAGCTTAGGCATAGGGACAGGGGGCTCTGTAAACATTCAGTACTTC.

This chain connects TRBV24-1 to TRBJ1-2; D is uncertain. Germline V gene data show CDR1 as KGHDR and CDR2 as SFDVKD. This CDR3 has 15 amino acids. Trimming pared 2 bases from V and 1 base from J, leaving 10 bases between. The CDR3 sequence is CATSDSSVNNYGYTF. CDR3 bases: TGTGCCACCAGTGATTCCAGCGTGAATAACTATGGCTACACCTTC.

Ten or more counts support this clonotype. The chain carries TRBV4-2 and TRBJ2-1; TRBD2 matches 8 bases. V dropped 0 bases and J dropped 12; count of bases not matched to a gene: 7. The V gene's germline CDR1 is LGHNA and CDR2 YNFKEQ. The CDR3 covers 14 residues. The DNA for the CDR3 is TGTGCCAGCAGCCAAGATTCGGGACTAGTTGGGCAGTTCTTC. This sequence encodes CASSQDSGLVGQFF.

The V gene is TRBV12-3 or TRBV12-4, the J gene TRBJ2-1, with 7 bases lining up with TRBD2. The V gene end was trimmed by 6 bases and the J gene end by 1 base; junction bases not matched to a gene: 18. The CDR3 covers 19 residues. This CDR3 is CASSALPERLAASYNEQFF. The CDR3 DNA reads as TGTGCCAGCAGCGCACTCCCCGAGAGGCTAGCGGCATCCTACAATGAGCAGTTCTTC.